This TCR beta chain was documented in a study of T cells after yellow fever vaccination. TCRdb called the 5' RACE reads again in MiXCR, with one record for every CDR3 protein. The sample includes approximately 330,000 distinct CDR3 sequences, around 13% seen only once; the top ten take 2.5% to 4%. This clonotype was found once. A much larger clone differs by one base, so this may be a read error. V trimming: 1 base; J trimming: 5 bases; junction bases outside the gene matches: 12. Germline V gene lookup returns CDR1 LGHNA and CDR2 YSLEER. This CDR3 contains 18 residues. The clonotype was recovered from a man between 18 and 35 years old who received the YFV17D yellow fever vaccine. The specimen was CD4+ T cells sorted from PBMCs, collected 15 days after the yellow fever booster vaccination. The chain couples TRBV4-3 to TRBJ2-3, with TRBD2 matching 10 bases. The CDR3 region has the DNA TGCGCCAGCAGCCAAGCTTGGAGCGGGGGGGCTGTCAAAGATACGCAGTATTTT. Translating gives CASSQAWSGGAVKDTQYF.